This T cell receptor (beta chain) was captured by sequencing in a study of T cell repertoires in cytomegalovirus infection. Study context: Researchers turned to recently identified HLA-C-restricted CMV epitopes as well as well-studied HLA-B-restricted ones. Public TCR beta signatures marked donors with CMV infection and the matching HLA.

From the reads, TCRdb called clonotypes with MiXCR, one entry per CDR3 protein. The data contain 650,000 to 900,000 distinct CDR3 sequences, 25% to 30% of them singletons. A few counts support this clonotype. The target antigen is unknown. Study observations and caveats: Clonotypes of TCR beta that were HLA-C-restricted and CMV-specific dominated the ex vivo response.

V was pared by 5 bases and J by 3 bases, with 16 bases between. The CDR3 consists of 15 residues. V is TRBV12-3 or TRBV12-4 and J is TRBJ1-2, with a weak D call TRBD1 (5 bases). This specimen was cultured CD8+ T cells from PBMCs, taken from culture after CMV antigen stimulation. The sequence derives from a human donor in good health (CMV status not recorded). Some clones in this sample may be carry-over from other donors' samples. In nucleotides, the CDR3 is TGTGCCAGCAGTCCCACCGGGACCTGGGACTATGGCTACACCTTC. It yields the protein CASSPTGTWDYGYTF.